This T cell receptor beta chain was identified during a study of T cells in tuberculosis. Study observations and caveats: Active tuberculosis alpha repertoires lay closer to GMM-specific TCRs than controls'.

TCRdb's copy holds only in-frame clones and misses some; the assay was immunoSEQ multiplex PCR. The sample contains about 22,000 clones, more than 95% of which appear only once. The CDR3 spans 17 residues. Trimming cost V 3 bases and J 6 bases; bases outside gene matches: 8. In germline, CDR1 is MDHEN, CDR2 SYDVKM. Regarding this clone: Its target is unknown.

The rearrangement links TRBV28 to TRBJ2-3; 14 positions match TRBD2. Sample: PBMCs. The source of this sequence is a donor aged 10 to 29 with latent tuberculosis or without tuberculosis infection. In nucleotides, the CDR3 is TGTGCCAGCAGTTTCCCGGGACTAGCGGGAGTGCTGGATACGCAGTATTTT. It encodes CASSFPGLAGVLDTQYF.